A selection of T cell receptor beta chains follows, all from one sample in a study of CD8 T cells in ankylosing spondylitis. TCRdb re-called the 5' RACE reads with MiXCR, one entry per CDR3 protein. In the table there are 250,000 to 300,000 distinct CDR3 sequences, roughly 20% of which are singletons. Specimen: blood, either unsorted or a sorted T cell fraction (not recorded which). The receptors originated from a male donor with ankylosing spondylitis or in good health (not recorded which). CDR3s include the opening cysteine and the closing phenylalanine or tryptophan. The order of the fields is CDR3 length, clone size, D gene, J gene, V gene, CDR3 DNA, CDR3 protein. A D gene is named only where the DNA matches it firmly. Only part of the rows carry a size: once, few, many, or a class if the clone is expanded.

15	few	NA	TRBJ2-1	TRBV20-1	TGCAGTGCTAGCGGGATGGGCTTGTTCTACAATGAGCAGTTCTTC	CSASGMGLFYNEQFF
14	few	NA	TRBJ1-6	TRBV10-3	TGTGCCATCAGTGCACAGGGTTTAAATTCACCCCTCCACTTT	CAISAQGLNSPLHF
11	NA	NA	TRBJ2-1	TRBV3-1	TGTGCCAGCAGCAGGGGACTCGGGCAGTTCTTC	CASSRGLGQFF
12	few	NA	TRBJ2-1	TRBV5-1	TGCGCCAGCAGCTTGGACGGCGGTCTCCGGTTCTTC	CASSLDGGLRFF
15	few	NA	TRBJ2-1	TRBV6-5	TGTGCCAGCAGTTCCAGCGGGTTCTCCTACAATGAGCAGTTCTTC	CASSSSGFSYNEQFF
15	few	NA	TRBJ1-3	TRBV12-3/TRBV12-4	TGTGCCAGCAGTTTAGGGCCAGACTCTGGAAACACCATATATTTT	CASSLGPDSGNTIYF
14	many	NA	TRBJ2-2	TRBV10-3	TGTGCCATCAGTCAGGGGAAAGGCACCGGGGAGCTGTTTTTT	CAISQGKGTGELFF
14	few	NA	TRBJ1-5	TRBV15	TGTGCCACCACCTCGATGGGGTTGGGACAGCCCCAGCATTTT	CATTSMGLGQPQHF
15	many	TRBD1	TRBJ2-1	TRBV20-1	TGCAGTGCTACGGAACCGGGACAGGGTATACATGAGCAGTTCTTC	CSATEPGQGIHEQFF
13	NA	TRBD1	TRBJ1-5	TRBV20-1	TGCAGTACTAGAGGACAGGGAAATCAGCCCCAGCATTTT	CSTRGQGNQPQHF